This TCR beta chain appears in the sequencing data of a study of CD8+ T cells in alopecia areata. Points from the study as a whole: Mouse data revealed clearer TCR sharing than patient data did, a gap possibly tied to HLA.

Germline loops: CDR1 MNHEY, CDR2 SMNVEV (reference sequence). The CDR3 covers 14 residues. V was pared by 4 bases and J by 4 bases, with 13 bases between. Alopecia areata patients provided lesional scalp punch biopsies and peripheral blood. For this clone: Its antigen is undetermined.

The authors extracted RNA and reverse transcribed it into cDNA as the sequencing template. Only in-frame clones appear in the TCRdb table, and some are missing; sequencing was by immunoSEQ multiplex PCR. The sample holds some 120,000 clones, approximately 58% seen once. This chain connects TRBV27 to TRBJ1-1; no definite D call. The source was CD4+ T cells sorted from blood, collected at week 0. This TCR was sampled from a human donor with alopecia areata. As DNA, the CDR3 is TGTGCCAGCAGTTCCCGAAGAGCGAGCACTGAAGCTTTCTTT. Its protein product is CASSSRRASTEAFF.